The rows below give T cell receptor beta chains drawn from one sample of a study of cytomegalovirus exposure and HLA in healthy donors. Libraries were prepared by immunoSEQ multiplex PCR; TCRdb keeps only in-frame clonotypes and omits some of them. The sample yields some 160,000 clones, approximately 83% seen once. Sequences were obtained from PBMCs. The receptor source for this set is a woman younger than 35 in good health and CMV-seronegative. Both conserved end residues are part of each CDR3. A D gene is named only where the DNA matches it firmly. Clone size is given for some rows only: seen once, a few or many times, or a class if the clone is expanded.

j_gene	v_gene	abundance	d_gene	CDR3aa	CDR3nt
TRBJ1-1	TRBV6-5	-	TRBD1	CASRGDRGPNTEAFF	TGTGCCAGCAGAGGAGACAGGGGACCCAACACTGAAGCTTTCTTT
TRBJ2-7	TRBV5-1	-	TRBD1	CASSPGQGAGEQYF	TGCGCCAGCAGCCCGGGACAGGGAGCGGGGGAGCAGTACTTC
TRBJ2-3	TRBV5-4	-	-	CASSQDLGVSTDTQYF	TGTGCCAGCAGCCAAGATTTAGGAGTTAGCACAGATACGCAGTATTTT
TRBJ2-5	TRBV19	few	TRBD1	CASSTPWDRAQETQYF	TGTGCCAGTAGTACCCCGTGGGACAGAGCTCAAGAGACCCAGTACTTC
TRBJ1-5	TRBV13	-	TRBD1	CASSYRGGQGSNQPQHF	TGTGCCAGCAGCTACCGAGGGGGCCAGGGGAGCAATCAGCCCCAGCATTTT
TRBJ1-4	TRBV5-1	-	TRBD1	CASSLMGQGSEKLFF	TGCGCCAGCAGCTTGATGGGACAGGGGTCGGAAAAACTGTTTTTT
TRBJ1-1	TRBV25-1	-	-	CASSDNPGAEAFF	TGTGCCAGCAGTGATAATCCCGGGGCTGAAGCTTTCTTT
TRBJ2-5	TRBV18	-	TRBD1	CASSLRQGGETQYF	TGTGCCAGCTCACTCCGACAGGGTGGAGAGACCCAGTACTTC
TRBJ1-5	TRBV2	-	-	CASQGDNQPQHF	TGTGCCAGCCAGGGTGACAATCAGCCCCAGCATTTT
TRBJ2-3	TRBV18	-	-	CASSPTKRGGADTQYF	TGTGCCAGCTCACCCACTAAAAGAGGGGGAGCAGATACGCAGTATTTT
TRBJ2-2	TRBV6-5	-	-	CASSLGQLNTGELFF	TGTGCCAGCAGTTTGGGACAACTCAACACCGGGGAGCTGTTTTTT
TRBJ2-1	TRBV6-1	-	TRBD2	CATPTSGVHNEQFF	TGTGCCACGCCGACTAGCGGGGTTCACAATGAGCAGTTCTTC
TRBJ1-6	TRBV6-1	-	-	CASSESPTGAYNSPLHF	TGTGCCAGCAGTGAATCCCCCACCGGGGCCTATAATTCACCCCTCCACTTT
TRBJ2-7	TRBV30	-	-	CAWNGEVYEQYF	TGTGCCTGGAATGGGGAGGTCTACGAGCAGTACTTC
TRBJ1-1	TRBV30	-	TRBD1	CASQGAREAFF	TGTGCCTCTCAGGGGGCGCGGGAAGCTTTCTTT
TRBJ1-6	TRBV19	-	-	CASTPGAAYGSPLHF	TGTGCCAGTACCCCTGGCGCGGCGTATGGTTCACCCCTCCACTTT
TRBJ1-1	TRBV10-3	-	TRBD1	CAGGTGVNTEAFF	TGTGCCGGGGGAACAGGGGTGAACACTGAAGCTTTCTTT
TRBJ2-1	TRBV10-3	-	-	CATRGTGRENEQFF	TGTGCCACCAGAGGCACAGGGCGAGAGAATGAGCAGTTCTTC
TRBJ2-6	TRBV2	-	TRBD2	CASRMREGRNVLTF	TGTGCCAGCAGAATGAGGGAGGGGCGAAACGTCCTGACTTTC
TRBJ2-7	TRBV5-5	-	TRBD1	CASSWGQSSYEQYF	TGTGCCAGCAGCTGGGGACAGAGCTCCTACGAGCAGTACTTC
TRBJ1-2	TRBV6-1	few	-	CASSESEGVGGYTF	TGTGCCAGCAGTGAATCGGAAGGGGTCGGTGGCTACACCTTC
TRBJ1-2	TRBV27	-	-	CASSSRPRDGYTF	TGTGCCAGCAGTTCAAGGCCCAGGGATGGCTACACCTTC
TRBJ2-7	TRBV18	-	TRBD1	CASSPQGVHEQYF	TGTGCCAGCTCACCGCAGGGGGTCCACGAGCAGTACTTC
TRBJ1-2	TRBV2	-	TRBD1	CASRGTAYLSGYTF	TGTGCCAGCAGAGGGACAGCCTATTTGAGTGGCTACACCTTC
TRBJ2-3	TRBV4-2	few	-	CASSQDWRDADTQYF	TGTGCCAGCAGCCAAGATTGGAGGGACGCAGATACGCAGTATTTT
TRBJ1-1	TRBV30	once	-	CAWSVNGAEGLEAFF	TGTGCCTGGAGTGTAAATGGGGCGGAAGGGCTTGAAGCTTTCTTT
TRBJ1-1	TRBV9	-	-	CASSSQVGALQEAFF	TGTGCCAGCAGCTCCCAGGTGGGGGCCCTCCAAGAAGCTTTCTTT
TRBJ1-3	TRBV21-1	-	-	CASSNKGQGSGNTIYF	TGTGCCAGCAGCAATAAGGGACAGGGTTCTGGAAACACCATATATTTT
TRBJ2-3	TRBV12-5	-	TRBD2	CASGWEGFTDTQYF	TGTGCTAGTGGTTGGGAGGGGTTCACAGATACGCAGTATTTT
TRBJ2-5	TRBV29-1	few	TRBD1	CSVDLTGGETQYF	TGCAGCGTTGATCTGACAGGGGGAGAGACCCAGTACTTC
TRBJ2-1	TRBV19	-	-	CASSMNLLYNEQFF	TGTGCCAGTAGTATGAACTTACTCTACAATGAGCAGTTCTTC
TRBJ1-1	TRBV6-6	-	-	CATSPVNTEAFF	TGTGCCACCTCTCCCGTGAACACTGAAGCTTTCTTT